The 29 T cell receptor beta chains below all came from one sample that was sequenced in a study of T cell repertoires in cytomegalovirus infection. A single record per CDR3 protein comes from TCRdb applying MiXCR to the reads. This table has 200,000 or so distinct CDR3 sequences, roughly 27% appearing once. Sequenced input: PBMCs. The origin of the receptors is a human donor in good health (CMV status not recorded). Some clones in this sample may be carry-over from other donors' samples.

The chain carries TRBV7-6 and TRBJ1-1; TRBD1 agrees at 9 bases. CDR1 is SGHVS, CDR2 FNYEAQ, per germline. The junction had 9 bases not matched to a gene; V was cut back by 4 bases and J by 6 bases. The CDR3 contains 15 residues. The CDR3 here is CASSSTDRGRAEAFF. The CDR3 DNA reads TGTGCCAGCAGCTCGACGGACAGGGGACGAGCTGAAGCTTTCTTT. The full variable domain, in which reference TRBV7-6 and TRBJ1-1 provide the parts outside the CDR3, is GAGVSQSPRYKVTKRGQDVALRCDPISGHVSLYWYRQALGQGPEFLTYFNYEAQQDKSGLPNDRFSAERPEGSISTLTIQRTEQRDSAMYRCASSSTDRGRAEAFFGQGTRLTVV.

The DNA for the CDR3 is TGTGCCATCAGTGACCCCGGTCAGGGGGCTGAAGCTTTCTTT. It encodes CAISDPGQGAEAFF. V is TRBV10-3 and J is TRBJ1-1; 7 bases fit TRBD1. This CDR3 contains 14 residues. V dropped 3 bases and J dropped 6; count of bases not matched to a gene: 7. CDR1 is ENHRY, CDR2 SYGVKD, per germline.

This chain connects TRBV4-2 to TRBJ2-5, with D possibly matching TRBD2 (7 bases). The CDR3 is made up of 18 amino acids. Trimming cost V 3 bases and J 4 bases, with 24 bases left between them. The germline CDR1 and CDR2 sequences are LGHNA and YNFKEQ. CDR3 protein: CASSQGGAASGRGETQYF. The CDR3, as DNA: TGTGCCAGCAGCCAGGGGGGCGCGGCTAGCGGTCGAGGAGAGACCCAGTACTTC.

V and J are TRBV7-9 and TRBJ2-6; D may be TRBD1 or TRBD2 (5 bases each). The CDR3 has 14 residues. The germline V and J ends were trimmed by 8 bases and 7 bases, with 15 bases remaining between them. CDR1 SEHNR and CDR2 FQNEAQ come from the germline V gene (reference sequence). CDR3: CASVPSGGANVLTF. CDR3 nucleotide sequence: TGTGCCAGCGTCCCGAGTGGGGGAGCCAACGTCCTGACTTTC.

V gene TRBV9 combines with J gene TRBJ1-2; unclear D gene. The germline V gene encodes CDR1 SGDLS and CDR2 YYNGEE. V was shortened by 3 bases and J by 7 bases, with 19 bases between the two germline ends. CDR3 length: 15 residues. The CDR3 coding sequence is TGTGCCAGCAGCGAGAGGGATCCCGGGTTAGCTGGCTACACCTTC. Translating it yields CASSERDPGLAGYTF.

The chain carries TRBV20-1 and TRBJ2-1, with a tentative D call TRBD2 (7 bases). This CDR3 spans 14 amino acids. The V end lost 5 bases, the J end lost 8 bases, and 19 bases lay between the germline ends. The V gene's germline CDR1 is DFQATT and CDR2 SNEGSKA (reference sequence). The CDR3 protein is CSAWGGAGDDEQFF. The CDR3 region has the DNA TGCAGTGCTTGGGGGGGGGCTGGGGACGATGAGCAGTTCTTC.

The gene calls are TRBV12-3 or TRBV12-4 and TRBJ1-1; TRBD1 agrees at 7 bases. The ends lost 5 bases at V and 6 bases at J; junction bases unmatched: 6. CDR3 length: 13 residues. The CDR3 loop reads CASSQDRKAEAFF. Written as DNA, the CDR3 is TGTGCCAGCAGTCAGGACAGGAAGGCTGAAGCTTTCTTT.

This clonotype ranks as medium-sized. The chain carries TRBV7-2 and TRBJ1-2; 7 bases match TRBD1. The V and J ends lost 1 base and 1 base, in that order; junction bases with no gene match: 6. Germline V gene data show CDR1 as SGHTA and CDR2 as FQGNSA. This CDR3 contains 16 residues. CDR3 nucleotides: TGTGCCAGCAGCTTAGACGCAGGGGGGGTTAACTATGGCTACACCTTC. Translation: CASSLDAGGVNYGYTF.

This clonotype has only one observation. J is TRBJ2-6 and V is TRBV14, with TRBD1 identical over 7 bases. Germline V gene lookup returns CDR1 SGHDN and CDR2 FVKESK. The CDR3 covers 19 residues. V shed 3 bases and J 4 bases; nucleotides not matched to a gene: 15. CDR3 bases: TGTGCCAGCAGCCAGGGGCGAACAGGGGCCCTCCTCGGGGCCAACGTCCTGACTTTC. It yields the protein CASSQGRTGALLGANVLTF. The whole variable domain, remainder taken from reference TRBV14 and TRBJ2-6, is EAGVTQFPSHSVIEKGQTVTLRCDPISGHDNLYWYRRVMGKEIKFLLHFVKESKQDESGMPNNRFLAERTGGTYSTLKVQPAELEDSGVYFCASSQGRTGALLGANVLTFGAGSRLTVL.

This clonotype was counted at least ten times. This CDR3 is CASSEMDIAGTEAFF. The CDR3 region has the DNA TGTGCCAGCAGTGAGATGGACATTGCGGGGACTGAAGCTTTCTTT. This chain joins TRBV2 and TRBJ1-1, with a weak D call TRBD1 (5 bases). CDR1 SNHLY and CDR2 FYNNEI come from the germline V gene. The CDR3 loop spans 15 amino acids. The germline V and J ends were trimmed by 3 bases and 5 bases, with 16 bases remaining between them.

Only a few counts were recorded for this clonotype. The chain uses TRBV7-6 and TRBJ2-3, with 14 positions matching TRBD2. This CDR3 has 17 amino acids. From germline, CDR1 is SGHVS and CDR2 FNYEAQ. V lost 5 bases to trimming and J lost 2 bases; unmatched junction nucleotides: 6. CDR3 region: CASSQGLAGANTDTQYF. CDR3 DNA sequence: TGTGCCAGCAGCCAGGGACTAGCGGGGGCAAACACAGATACGCAGTATTTT.

The CDR3 DNA is TGCGCCAGCAGCCAAGATCGAGGGGTAACTGGCTACACCTTC. Its translation: CASSQDRGVTGYTF. This chain connects TRBV4-1 to TRBJ1-2, with D perhaps TRBD1 (5 bases). Germline lookup yields CDR1 MGHRA and CDR2 YSYEKL. V was cut by 0 bases and J by 7 bases, with 12 bases left in between. This CDR3 spans 14 amino acids.

The V call is TRBV29-1, the J call TRBJ2-2; 8 bases fit TRBD1. V was pared by 8 bases and J by 1 base, with 3 bases of the junction left unmatched. The CDR3 extends over 13 amino acids. CDR1 SQVTM and CDR2 ANQGSEA come from the germline V gene. In DNA form, the CDR3 reads TGCAGCATAGACAGGGGGAACACCGGGGAGCTGTTTTTT. It specifies CSIDRGNTGELFF.

This clonotype was counted between two and nine times. A junction boundary mismatches the germline segment, possibly from a read error. The CDR3, as DNA: TGTGCCACCAGCACGGGTAATCGGCCCCAGCATTTT. This codes for CATSTGNRPQHF. This chain connects TRBV15 to TRBJ1-5, with D hard to call. Germline loops: CDR1 LNHNV, CDR2 YYDKDF (reference sequence). The CDR3 totals 12 residues.

A few counts support this clonotype. V gene TRBV5-5 combines with J gene TRBJ2-7, with 9 bases lining up with TRBD1. Germline V CDR1 and CDR2: SGHKS, YYEKEE (reference sequence). This CDR3 is built from 16 residues. The ends lost 4 bases at V and 0 bases at J; junction bases unmatched: 8. The CDR3 loop reads CASSIRTGEGSYEQYF. Here the CDR3 DNA reads TGTGCCAGCAGCATCAGGACAGGGGAGGGCTCCTACGAGCAGTACTTC.

The table lists this clonotype with a few counts. The J gene is TRBJ1-1, the V gene TRBV19; D possibly corresponds to TRBD1 (6 bases). Germline CDR1 reads LNHDA; CDR2 reads SQIVND (reference sequence). Trimming took off 7 bases at V and 1 base at J, with 10 bases between the two ends. CDR3 length equals 13 residues. The CDR3 nucleotides read TGTGCCAGTATCCCGGACAGGAACACTGAAGCTTTCTTT. Translation gives CASIPDRNTEAFF.

The chain carries TRBV30 and TRBJ2-5; D is ambiguous. The germline CDR1 and CDR2 sequences are GTSNPN and SVGIG (reference sequence). Trimming removed 2 bases from V and 3 bases from J, with 10 bases in between. The CDR3 loop spans 13 amino acids. The CDR3 here is CAWSRWEKETQYF. Written as DNA, the CDR3 is TGTGCCTGGAGTAGATGGGAAAAAGAGACCCAGTACTTC.

This chain joins TRBV4-3 and TRBJ1-1; D unresolved. CDR1 LGHNA and CDR2 YSLEER come from the germline V gene. The CDR3 is 14 amino acids. Trimming took 3 bases from V and 3 from J, leaving 11 bases between them. The CDR3 region is CASSHPSLDTEAFF. As DNA, the CDR3 is TGCGCCAGCAGCCACCCCAGTTTGGACACTGAAGCTTTCTTT.

The gene calls are TRBV7-2 and TRBJ1-4, with D hard to call. The CDR3 totals 15 residues. Per the germline V gene, CDR1 is SGHTA and CDR2 is FQGNSA. The V end was cut by 5 bases, the J end by 0 bases, with 10 bases between. CDR3 in amino acids: CASSPDWATNEKLFF. The CDR3 region has the DNA TGTGCCAGCAGCCCCGACTGGGCAACTAATGAAAAACTGTTTTTT.

The chain uses TRBV20-1 and TRBJ1-1; 10 bases fit TRBD1. Germline V gene data show CDR1 as DFQATT and CDR2 as SNEGSKA (reference sequence). The CDR3 runs to 13 residues. J gave up 5 bases and V 1 base, and 1 base lay outside the gene matches. CDR3 DNA: TGCAGTGCTAGAGGGACAGGGGGAACTGAAGCTTTCTTT. This sequence encodes CSARGTGGTEAFF.

In its sample, this clonotype was seen many times. The J gene is TRBJ2-6, the V gene TRBV2; the D is unclear. Trimming shortened V by 4 bases and J by 2 bases, and 9 bases separated the two germline ends. Germline V lookup: CDR1 SNHLY, CDR2 FYNNEI. There are 15 residues in the CDR3. CDR3 sequence (DNA): TGTGCCAGCAGTGCGGTCGTCCCTGGGGCCAACGTCCTGACTTTC. Its translation: CASSAVVPGANVLTF. The variable domain in full, completed from reference TRBV2 and TRBJ2-6, reads EPEVTQTPSHQVTQMGQEVILRCVPISNHLYFYWYRQILGQKVEFLVSFYNNEISEKSEIFDDQFSVERPDGSNFTLKIRSTKLEDSAMYFCASSAVVPGANVLTFGAGSRLTVL.

This clonotype was counted between two and nine times. The V gene is TRBV7-2, the J gene TRBJ2-3; either TRBD1 or TRBD2 may fit D (5 bases each). Between the trimmed V and J ends, which lost 6 bases and 0 bases, there was a span of 10 bases. This CDR3 is 14 amino acids long. The germline V gene encodes CDR1 SGHTA and CDR2 FQGNSA. The CDR3 DNA reads TGTGCCAGCAGTCAGGGACCCAGCACAGATACGCAGTATTTT. Translated, it gives CASSQGPSTDTQYF.

The chain carries TRBV6-8 and TRBJ2-7, with 7 bases identical to TRBD2. The V segment lost 6 bases and the J segment 2 bases; nucleotides outside the gene matches: 7. CDR3 length: 14 amino acids. Looked up from germline, CDR1 is MNHGY and CDR2 is SAAAGT. The CDR3 bases are TGTGCCAGCAGGAGGGGAGGGGAAGCCTACGAGCAGTACTTC. Protein sequence: CASRRGGEAYEQYF.

The gene calls are TRBV9 and TRBJ1-2; TRBD1 is a possible D gene (6 bases). V lost 4 bases to trimming and J lost 5 bases, with 21 bases between them. Germline V gene lookup returns CDR1 SGDLS and CDR2 YYNGEE. CDR3 length equals 16 residues. CDR3 region: CASSYLPGGGGYGYTF. In DNA, the CDR3 is TGTGCCAGCAGCTACCTTCCGGGGGGAGGGGGATATGGCTACACCTTC.

The V and J genes are TRBV7-6 and TRBJ2-5, with D unresolved. Germline V gives CDR1 SGHVS, CDR2 FNYEAQ. Trimming stripped 5 bases from V and 2 bases from J, with 18 bases between. The CDR3 extends over 16 amino acids. The CDR3 sequence is CASSIPRAGAQETQYF. The CDR3 DNA is TGTGCCAGCAGCATACCCCGGGCAGGAGCTCAAGAGACCCAGTACTTC.

This clonotype was counted between two and nine times. The V gene is TRBV2, the J gene TRBJ2-5, with TRBD2 identical over 12 bases. The CDR3 runs to 17 residues. CDR1 is SNHLY, CDR2 FYNNEI, per germline. After removal of 2 bases from V and 1 base from J, the junction contained 5 bases not matched to a gene. The CDR3 DNA reads TGTGCCAGCAGTGAATCCACTAGCGGGGGGATCCAAGAGACCCAGTACTTC. It translates to CASSESTSGGIQETQYF.

The V and J genes are TRBV7-4 and TRBJ2-2; the D gene is possibly TRBD2 (5 bases). Per germline, CDR1 SGHVT and CDR2 SQSDAQ. The CDR3 is 14 residues long. The V gene lost 3 bases and the J gene lost 1 base, with 6 bases spanning the gap. CDR3 nucleotide sequence: TGTGCCAGCAGCTTTAGCGTGAACACCGGGGAGCTGTTTTTT. It translates to CASSFSVNTGELFF.

The rearrangement joins TRBV5-4 to TRBJ2-1, with a possible D match to TRBD2 (6 bases). V lost 2 bases and J lost 4, with 13 bases in between. The germline gives CDR1 SGHNT, CDR2 YYREEE (reference sequence). The CDR3 spans 15 residues. Written as DNA, the CDR3 is TGTGCCAGCAGCTTATACAGCGGAGGGTACAATGAGCAGTTCTTC. This translates into CASSLYSGGYNEQFF.

The CDR3 DNA sequence: TGTGCCAGCAGCTTCGACAGGGACTACGAGCAGTACTTC. Translated, it gives CASSFDRDYEQYF. V and J are TRBV6-1 and TRBJ2-7; TRBD1 aligns across 7 bases. Germline CDR1 and CDR2: MNHNS and SASEGT. J gave up 3 bases and V 6 bases, and 5 bases lay outside the gene matches. There are 13 residues in the CDR3.